This TCR beta chain was sequenced in a study of T cell repertoires in cytomegalovirus infection. TCRdb re-called the reads with MiXCR, one entry per CDR3 protein. The data show approximately 600,000 distinct CDR3 sequences, under 45% seen once. Study-wide results and caveats: Public TCR beta family frequency separated CMV-and-HLA carriers, including in an independent cohort. It was HLA-C-restricted CMV-specific TCR beta clonotypes that dominated the response ex vivo.

Trimming removed 1 base at V and 7 bases at J, with 13 bases between. CDR1 and CDR2 from the germline V gene are SGHTA and FQGNSA. The CDR3 has 14 amino acids. This clonotype was found many times. The antigen is undetermined. The TCR comes from a human donor in good health (CMV status not recorded). Some clones in this sample may be carry-over from other donors' samples. V usage is TRBV7-2 and J usage is TRBJ1-2, with a possible D match to TRBD1 (6 bases). Sequenced here: cultured PBMCs, sampled from culture after CMV antigen stimulation. The chain's CDR3 is CASSLVLAGVGYTF. CDR3 sequence (DNA): TGTGCCAGCAGCTTAGTCTTGGCAGGGGTTGGCTACACCTTC.